This T cell receptor beta chain emerged from a study of blood T cell repertoires in COVID-19. Background on the study: Acute-phase and convalescent COVID-19 samples originated in the United States, Italy and Spain. T cells, B-cell-depleted T cells, or PBMCs provided the cDNA or gDNA that served as material.

Study processing details: Counts of nucleated cells, estimated from reference gene primer amplification, were obtained. Produced via immunoSEQ multiplex PCR; TCRdb's table is partial and in-frame only. The D gene and trimming were derived from the DNA, and the V and J assignments and clone size from that table. In the table there are 60,000 or so clones, approximately 89% of which are singletons. This CDR3 contains 14 residues. Trimming removed 0 bases from V and 1 base from J, with 6 bases in between. CDR1 MNHEY and CDR2 SVGAGI come from the germline V gene. This TCR was recovered from a man between 60 and 75 years old with acute or convalescent COVID-19. The specimen was peripheral blood. The J gene is TRBJ1-1, the V gene TRBV6-5; D gene unclear. Here the CDR3 reads CASSYSLRNTEAFF. The DNA for the CDR3 is TGTGCCAGCAGTTACTCCCTGAGGAACACTGAAGCTTTCTTT.